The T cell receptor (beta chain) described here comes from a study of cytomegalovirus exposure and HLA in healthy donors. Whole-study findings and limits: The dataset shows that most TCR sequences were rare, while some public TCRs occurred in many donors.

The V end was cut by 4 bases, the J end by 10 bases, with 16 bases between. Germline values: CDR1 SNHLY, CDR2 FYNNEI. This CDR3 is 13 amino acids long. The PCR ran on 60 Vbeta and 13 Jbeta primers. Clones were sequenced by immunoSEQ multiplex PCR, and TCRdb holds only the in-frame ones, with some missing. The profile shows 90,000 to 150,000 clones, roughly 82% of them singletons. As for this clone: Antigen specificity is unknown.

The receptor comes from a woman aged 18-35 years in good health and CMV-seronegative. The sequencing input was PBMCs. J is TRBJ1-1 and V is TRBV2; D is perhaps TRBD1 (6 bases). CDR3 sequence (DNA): TGTGCCAGCAGTGGGAGAGGGGGTAAGGGAGCTTTCTTT. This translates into CASSGRGGKGAFF.